This record looks at one T cell receptor beta chain sequence and its context. The sample belongs to a study of shared clonotypes between healthy human individuals. About the study: Per-donor plates numbered three CD4 naive, three CD4 memory, two CD8 naive and one CD8 memory.

The table came from immunoSEQ multiplex PCR; TCRdb's copy has only in-frame clones and leaves some out. The sample yields about 380,000 clones, 90% to 98% seen once. Germline loops: CDR1 SGHNT, CDR2 YYREEE (reference sequence). Trimming left V 3 bases short and J 6 bases short, with 4 bases between. This CDR3 contains 11 residues. The rearrangement uses TRBV5-4 and TRBJ2-1; D ambiguous. The sequence derives from a man younger than 40 in good health. Sequences were obtained from memory CD8+ T cells sorted from blood. Subset in this sample: CD45RO+ cells pooled with CCR7-negative TemRA cells. This CDR3 reads CASSSGNEQFF. The CDR3 nucleotides are TGTGCCAGCAGCTCGGGCAATGAGCAGTTCTTC.